This TCR beta chain was captured in a study of T cell changes during pregnancy in multiple sclerosis. The germline gives CDR1 MNHEY, CDR2 SVGAGI. CDR3 length: 13 amino acids. V lost 7 bases, J lost 6 bases, and 12 bases lay in between. Clones were sequenced by immunoSEQ multiplex PCR, and TCRdb holds only the in-frame ones, with some missing. The data hold around 72,000 clones, with just over 90% observed a single time. The material sequenced was peripheral blood, taken in the second trimester of pregnancy. The source is a female donor in good health, enrolled as a control in a pregnancy study. The V gene is TRBV6-5, the J gene TRBJ2-2; D uncertain. CDR3 amino acids: CASNSIIPGELFF. Written as DNA, the CDR3 is TGTGCCAGCAACTCGATTATCCCCGGGGAGCTGTTTTTT.